This TCR beta chain was identified during a study of T-cell memory formation after mild COVID-19. Study outcomes and limitations: Contracting CD4+ clones were located mainly in CM and EM, and CD8+ clones in EMRA. Day 15 to 85 contracting clones showed balanced CD4/CD8; day 15 to 37 expanders favored CD4+.

This CDR3 contains 18 residues. Germline CDR1 LGHNA, CDR2 YNFKEQ. Germline trimming cut 0 bases from V and 6 bases from J; bases unmatched to any gene: 11. 5'RACE primed at constant segments yielded TCR alpha and TCR beta cDNA libraries bearing sample barcodes and UMIs. MiXCR, run by TCRdb on the 5' RACE reads, gives a single entry per CDR3 protein. This table has under 550,000 distinct CDR3 sequences, roughly 20% appearing once. Concerning this clonotype: Its specificity is not known.

The sample consisted of PBMCs or a T cell subset sorted from them (not recorded which). This clonotype was sampled from an adult woman who had mild COVID-19 (a few samples of this study predate the infection). Cell type and time point are not known. V is TRBV4-2 and J is TRBJ1-1, with TRBD1 matching 12 bases. DNA for the CDR3: TGTGCCAGCAGCCAAGATTTCGGAGGGGGGACAGGGGGCTCTGAAGCTTTCTTT. Protein: CASSQDFGGGTGGSEAFF.